Shown below are 2 T cell receptor beta chains from a single sample sequenced in a study of blood T cell repertoires in COVID-19. Method: immunoSEQ multiplex PCR; TCRdb's copy keeps in-frame clones and lacks some. Found here are 150,000 to 200,000 clones, approximately 85% of them singletons; the top ten hold approximately 7%. Source material: peripheral blood. The receptors stem from a man older than 75 with COVID-19, enrolled during active disease.

The chain recombines TRBV10-3 with TRBJ2-7; TRBD1 might be the D (6 bases). Germline values: CDR1 ENHRY, CDR2 SYGVKD. The CDR3 is made up of 14 amino acids. V lost 2 bases and J lost 0, with 8 bases in between. This CDR3 reads CAISEQGSSYEQYF. DNA of the CDR3: TGTGCCATCAGTGAGCAGGGGAGCTCCTACGAGCAGTACTTC.

This chain uses TRBV4-2 with TRBJ1-1, with D perhaps matching TRBD1 (5 bases). The CDR3 is 17 residues long. V was cut by 0 bases and J by 4 bases, with 18 bases left in between. CDR1 and CDR2 from the germline V gene are LGHNA and YNFKEQ. CDR3 nucleotide sequence: TGTGCCAGCAGCCAAGATGTGAGGTCGCAGGGAAGCACTGAAGCTTTCTTT. Translation: CASSQDVRSQGSTEAFF.